The 10 T cell receptor beta chains below were found in one sample sequenced in a study of response to subunit inactivated influenza vaccine. TCRdb processed the RT-PCR reads anew with MiXCR; each CDR3 protein has one entry. The sample carries 550,000 to 650,000 distinct CDR3 sequences, 10% to 15% recorded once. The source was PBMCs from blood, collected on the day of vaccination. The source of these receptors is a man in his forties or fifties who received an inactivated influenza vaccine.

CDR3 residues: CASSASGREADTQYF. The CDR3 bases are TGTGCCAGCAGCGCGAGCGGGAGGGAAGCAGATACGCAGTATTTT. The chain recombines TRBV13 with TRBJ2-3; 10 positions match TRBD2. CDR1 and CDR2 (germline): PRHDT, FYEKMQ (reference sequence). The CDR3 length is 15 residues. Germline trimming cut 5 bases from V and 4 bases from J; bases unmatched to any gene: 6.

This clonotype was observed a few times. CDR3 in DNA: TGTGCCAGCATCAGTAGCGGGGGGGCACATAATGAGCAGTTCTTC. It codes for CASISSGGAHNEQFF. This sequence joins TRBV5-6 and TRBJ2-1; the match to TRBD2 covers 11 bases. This CDR3 contains 15 residues. Germline V lookup: CDR1 SGHDT, CDR2 YYEEEE. With V trimmed by 6 bases and J by 7 bases, 9 bases remained unmatched.

The chain uses TRBV12-3 or TRBV12-4 and TRBJ1-6; maybe TRBD1 (5 bases). Trimming pared 6 bases from V and 0 bases from J, leaving 12 bases between. The CDR3 totals 16 residues. DNA for the CDR3: TGTGCCAGCAGGACGGACAAGAGCTCCTATAATTCACCCCTCCACTTT. This codes for CASRTDKSSYNSPLHF.

This clonotype was picked up many times. This chain uses TRBV3-1 with TRBJ1-1; D perhaps matches TRBD1 (6 bases). V shed 3 bases and J shed 4 bases, with 15 bases lying between them. The CDR3 consists of 15 residues. Per the germline V gene, CDR1 is LGHDT and CDR2 is YNNKEL (reference sequence). DNA for the CDR3: TGTGCCAGCAGCCACCACCTAAAAGGGGGCACTGAAGCTTTCTTT. Encoded protein: CASSHHLKGGTEAFF.

V usage is TRBV3-1 and J usage is TRBJ1-1; TRBD1 matches 10 bases. V shed 4 bases, J shed 7 bases, and the junction held 6 bases outside the gene matches. Germline V CDR1 and CDR2: LGHDT, YNNKEL (reference sequence). This CDR3 has 14 amino acids. This CDR3 reads CASSPSGTGDEAFF. For the CDR3, the DNA is TGTGCCAGCAGCCCATCCGGGACAGGGGATGAAGCTTTCTTT.

This rearrangement joins TRBV19 to TRBJ2-1, with 8 bases that match TRBD2. The CDR3 is made up of 15 amino acids. The germline CDR1 and CDR2 sequences are LNHDA and SQIVND (reference sequence). Unmatched junction bases numbered 5, after V lost 7 bases and J lost 0 bases. The CDR3, as DNA: TGTGCCAGTACTAGCGGGTTCATCTCCTACAATGAGCAGTTCTTC. It is translated as CASTSGFISYNEQFF.

This clonotype has a handful of counts. The chain combines TRBV7-3 with TRBJ1-1; 7 bases fit TRBD1. This CDR3 has 13 amino acids. Germline assignment: CDR1 SGHTA and CDR2 FQGTGA. V trimming: 5 bases; J trimming: 4 bases; junction bases outside the gene matches: 4. This CDR3 is CASSVGTATEAFF. The DNA of the CDR3 is TGTGCCAGCAGCGTTGGGACAGCCACTGAAGCTTTCTTT. Drawing the rest from reference TRBV7-3 and TRBJ1-1, the complete variable domain is GAGVSQTPSNKVTEKGKYVELRCDPISGHTALYWYRQSLGQGPEFLIYFQGTGAADDSGLPNDRFFAVRPEGSVSTLKIQRTERGDSAVYLCASSVGTATEAFFGQGTRLTVV.

The V call is TRBV29-1, the J call TRBJ2-1, with TRBD2 matching 9 bases. Unmatched junction bases numbered 2, after V lost 1 base and J lost 1 base. CDR1 and CDR2 from the germline V gene are SQVTM and ANQGSEA. This CDR3 contains 15 residues. The CDR3 loop reads CSVEGSGSSYNEQFF. DNA of the CDR3: TGCAGCGTTGAAGGTAGCGGGAGTTCCTACAATGAGCAGTTCTTC.

On this clonotype itself: A much larger clone is a single base away; this may be a read error. This chain uses TRBV4-2 with TRBJ2-2; 10 nucleotides align to TRBD2. This CDR3 spans 16 amino acids. The germline CDR1 and CDR2 sequences are LGHNA and YNFKEQ. After removal of 4 bases from V and 7 bases from J, the junction contained 9 bases not matched to a gene. The chain's CDR3 is CASSRELAGRGGELFF. As DNA, the CDR3 is TGTGCCAGCAGCCGAGAACTAGCGGGAAGGGGCGGGGAGCTGTTTTTT.

This clonotype was recorded many times. The V call is TRBV7-2, the J call TRBJ2-7; 10 bases are a match to TRBD2. The length of the CDR3 is 15 residues. The trim removed 5 bases at V and 0 bases at J, leaving 4 bases unmatched. Germline values: CDR1 SGHTA, CDR2 FQGNSA. The CDR3 loop is CASSTSGAISYEQYF. CDR3 DNA: TGTGCCAGCAGCACTAGCGGGGCCATCTCCTACGAGCAGTACTTC.